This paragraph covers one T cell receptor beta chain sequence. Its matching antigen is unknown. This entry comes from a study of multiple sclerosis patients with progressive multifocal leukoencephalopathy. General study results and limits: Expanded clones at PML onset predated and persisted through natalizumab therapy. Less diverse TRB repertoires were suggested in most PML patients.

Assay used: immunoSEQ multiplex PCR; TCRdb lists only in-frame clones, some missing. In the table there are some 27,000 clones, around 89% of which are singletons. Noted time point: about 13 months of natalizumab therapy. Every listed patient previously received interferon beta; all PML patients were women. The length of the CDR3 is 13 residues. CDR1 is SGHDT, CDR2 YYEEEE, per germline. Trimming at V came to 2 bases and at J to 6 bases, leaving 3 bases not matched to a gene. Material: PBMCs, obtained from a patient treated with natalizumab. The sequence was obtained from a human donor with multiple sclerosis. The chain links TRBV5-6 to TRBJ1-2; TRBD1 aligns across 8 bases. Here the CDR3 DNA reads TGTGCCAGCAGCTTACCGACAGGGGATGGCTACACCTTC. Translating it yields CASSLPTGDGYTF.